This T cell receptor beta chain was recorded in a study of T cells of healthy individuals listed by TCRdb under 2018. This clonotype came up a few times. Its antigen is not yet known. Base-call qualities are not available, and no considerably larger clone is one nucleotide away. The V and J ends are trimmed by 0 bases and 8 bases, leaving 10 bases between them. The CDR3 runs 14 residues from the cysteine to the phenylalanine. This entry keeps only the CDR3 DNA: 42 bases, framed from base 1. CDR1 and CDR2 are drawn from the germline V gene: MNHEY, SVGAGI. The protocol used for the library was 5' RACE. Sequencing relied on an Illumina MiSeq. The public reads were quality trimmed at Q25 with fastp and then assembled into clones with MiXCR by TCRdb, keeping productive beta chains. Each CDR3 protein appears once, grouped with its most common genes and DNA. The sample has some 85,000 distinct CDR3 sequences on record, about 4.8% of them singletons. The ten largest clones represent 7.5% to 9.5% of the sample.

The chain is made from TRBV6-5 and TRBJ1-4; D gene: possibly TRBD1, on 6 matching bases. The sequence was obtained from a female donor in good health. The CDR3 region has the sequence CASSYSRGWEKLFF. Read as DNA, the sequence is TGTGCCAGCAGTTACTCCAGGGGTTGGGAAAAACTGTTTTTT.